A selection of T cell receptor beta chains follows, all from one sample in a study of human versus mouse CDR3 diversity and MHC coevolution. TCRdb keeps only in-frame clones here, not all; method: immunoSEQ multiplex PCR. The repertoire holds 50,000 to 70,000 clones, with 94% as singletons. The sample consisted of naive CD4+ T cells from blood. The origin of the receptors is a person in their 60s in good health. The CDR3 runs from the conserved cysteine through the conserved F or W. The D gene is left open where the match is weak. Clone size, where shown, is once, few, many, or a class for clones that have expanded.

D: NA; V: TRBV7-2; size: NA; J: TRBJ2-5; CDR3: CASSLGQAKVRGETQYF; DNA: TGTGCCAGCAGCTTAGGGCAGGCCAAGGTCCGGGGGGAGACCCAGTACTTC
D: NA; V: TRBV7-9; size: NA; J: TRBJ2-7; CDR3: CASSLVQGGWNEQYF; DNA: TGTGCCAGCAGCTTAGTCCAGGGGGGCTGGAACGAGCAGTACTTC
D: TRBD1; V: TRBV27; size: NA; J: TRBJ2-6; CDR3: CASSRQGGPTLANSGANVLTF; DNA: TGTGCCAGCAGTCGACAGGGTGGCCCAACACTGGCTAACTCTGGGGCCAACGTCCTGACTTTC
D: NA; V: TRBV6-5; size: NA; J: TRBJ2-7; CDR3: CASSQGSGTGQYF; DNA: TGTGCCAGCAGTCAAGGGAGCGGTACGGGGCAGTACTTC
D: TRBD2; V: TRBV7-9; size: NA; J: TRBJ2-2; CDR3: CASSYGGSGGELFF; DNA: TGTGCCAGCAGCTACGGGGGGTCCGGCGGGGAGCTGTTTTTT
D: NA; V: TRBV11-1; size: NA; J: TRBJ1-1; CDR3: CASSHGWGPTEAFF; DNA: TGTGCCAGCAGCCATGGTTGGGGGCCCACTGAAGCTTTCTTT
D: NA; V: TRBV19; size: NA; J: TRBJ1-2; CDR3: CASSPTGTVYGYTF; DNA: TGTGCCAGTAGCCCTACAGGTACCGTCTATGGCTACACCTTC
D: TRBD2; V: TRBV29-1; size: NA; J: TRBJ2-7; CDR3: CSVGITSGRAPYEQYF; DNA: TGCAGCGTTGGAATCACTAGCGGGAGGGCCCCCTACGAGCAGTACTTC
D: NA; V: TRBV7-3; size: NA; J: TRBJ1-3; CDR3: CASSLTGQGIDTIYF; DNA: TGTGCCAGCAGCTTAACAGGGCAGGGTATTGACACCATATATTTT
D: TRBD1; V: TRBV11-2; size: NA; J: TRBJ2-7; CDR3: CASSLGQASYEQYF; DNA: TGTGCCAGCAGCTTGGGACAGGCCTCCTACGAGCAGTACTTC
D: TRBD2; V: TRBV7-3; size: NA; J: TRBJ2-3; CDR3: CASSSQIPGLAGGGTDTQYF; DNA: TGTGCCAGCAGCTCTCAAATACCGGGACTAGCGGGAGGAGGGACAGATACGCAGTATTTT
D: NA; V: TRBV30; size: NA; J: TRBJ1-2; CDR3: CAWRAGAGANYGYTF; DNA: TGTGCCTGGAGGGCCGGAGCGGGGGCGAACTATGGCTACACCTTC
D: TRBD2; V: TRBV19; size: NA; J: TRBJ2-1; CDR3: CASSKREGYNEQFF; DNA: TGTGCCAGTAGTAAGCGGGAGGGATACAATGAGCAGTTCTTC
D: TRBD1; V: TRBV7-2; size: NA; J: TRBJ2-2; CDR3: CASSPWQGDTGELFF; DNA: TGTGCCAGCAGCCCCTGGCAGGGGGACACCGGGGAGCTGTTTTTT
D: NA; V: TRBV7-6; size: NA; J: TRBJ1-1; CDR3: CASSSQGSTEAFF; DNA: TGTGCCAGCAGCTCCCAGGGGTCCACTGAAGCTTTCTTT
D: NA; V: TRBV10-1; size: once; J: TRBJ1-1; CDR3: CASRDSLNTEAFF; DNA: TGCGCCAGCAGGGACAGTTTGAACACTGAAGCTTTCTTT
D: TRBD1; V: TRBV7-9; size: NA; J: TRBJ1-1; CDR3: CASSPMGQGKNTEAFF; DNA: TGTGCCAGCAGCCCCATGGGACAGGGCAAGAACACTGAAGCTTTCTTT
D: NA; V: TRBV6-5; size: NA; J: TRBJ2-7; CDR3: CASSSVDEQYF; DNA: TGTGCCAGCAGCTCGGTCGACGAGCAGTACTTC
D: NA; V: TRBV6-6; size: NA; J: TRBJ1-5; CDR3: CASSYSQRGNQPQHF; DNA: TGTGCCAGCAGTTACTCTCAAAGAGGGAATCAGCCCCAGCATTTT
D: NA; V: TRBV5-1; size: once; J: TRBJ2-4; CDR3: CASSSGLGRDIQYF; DNA: TGCGCCAGCAGCTCGGGCCTGGGGCGAGACATTCAGTACTTC
D: TRBD2; V: TRBV14; size: NA; J: TRBJ2-5; CDR3: CASSQVLAGGGTQYF; DNA: TGTGCCAGCAGCCAAGTACTAGCGGGAGGCGGGACCCAGTACTTC
D: TRBD1; V: TRBV6-6; size: once; J: TRBJ2-2; CDR3: CASSPRQGAGGELFF; DNA: TGTGCCAGCAGTCCCCGACAGGGGGCTGGCGGGGAGCTGTTTTTT
D: NA; V: TRBV19; size: NA; J: TRBJ2-5; CDR3: CASTVDSSGGTQYF; DNA: TGTGCCAGTACCGTGGACTCCTCTGGAGGGACCCAGTACTTC
D: TRBD1; V: TRBV5-1; size: NA; J: TRBJ2-2; CDR3: CASSWSTGTGVTGELFF; DNA: TGCGCCAGCAGCTGGAGTACCGGGACAGGGGTCACCGGGGAGCTGTTTTTT
D: TRBD1; V: TRBV2; size: NA; J: TRBJ2-6; CDR3: CASRDREWANVLTF; DNA: TGTGCCAGCAGGGACAGGGAATGGGCCAACGTCCTGACTTTC
D: NA; V: TRBV11-3; size: NA; J: TRBJ1-3; CDR3: CASTYFTGNSGNTIYF; DNA: TGTGCCAGCACCTACTTTACAGGCAACTCTGGAAACACCATATATTTT
D: TRBD2; V: TRBV11-2; size: NA; J: TRBJ2-1; CDR3: CASSLDSTSGRAYNEQFF; DNA: TGTGCCAGCAGCTTAGATTCGACTAGCGGGAGGGCCTACAATGAGCAGTTCTTC
D: NA; V: TRBV19; size: NA; J: TRBJ2-5; CDR3: CASSAQGMETQYF; DNA: TGTGCCAGTAGTGCCCAGGGTATGGAGACCCAGTACTTC